This is a list of T cell receptor beta chains from one sample in a study of human T cells and chemical hapten exposure. MiXCR was run by TCRdb on the RACE reads, yielding one entry per CDR3 protein. The sample includes roughly 200,000 distinct CDR3 sequences, more than 20% of them seen just once. The specimen comprised whole blood, sampled in connection with sensitization to the hapten diphenylcyclopropenone (DPC). The receptor set was obtained from a woman between 50 and 59 years old with alopecia areata. Some clones in this sample may be carry-over from other donors' samples. The CDR3 runs from the conserved cysteine through the conserved F or W. A D gene is named only where the DNA matches it firmly. Expanded clones get a size class; other rows say once, few or many, or leave the size out.

v_call	d_call	j_call	clone_size	cdr3_nt	cdr3_aa
TRBV7-2	NA	TRBJ2-3	many	TGTGCCAGCAGCCTCAATCCCCTCGGCACAGATACGCAGTATTTT	CASSLNPLGTDTQYF
TRBV9	TRBD2	TRBJ2-1	NA	TGTGCCAGCAGCGGTACTAGCGCTGCCTACAATGAGCAGTTCTTC	CASSGTSAAYNEQFF
TRBV5-1	NA	TRBJ1-1	few	TGCGCCAGCAGCTTGCAGTCTCAGTATGAAGCTTTCTTT	CASSLQSQYEAFF
TRBV5-1	TRBD2	TRBJ2-2	NA	TGCGCCAGTGTACCTACTAGCGGGGGAGCGGCCGGGGAGCTGTTTTTT	CASVPTSGGAAGELFF
TRBV19	TRBD1	TRBJ2-2	few	TGTGCCAGTAGTATACTATTTGGGACAGGGAACCCCGGGGAGCTGTTTTTT	CASSILFGTGNPGELFF
TRBV10-2	NA	TRBJ2-7	few	TGCGCCAGCAGTGCCAACACAGGGACTTGGTCAACCTACGAGCAGTACTTC	CASSANTGTWSTYEQYF
TRBV20-1	TRBD1	TRBJ1-2	NA	TGCAGTGCCCGGCCCCCGTTGACAGGGCCAAACTATGGCTACACCTTC	CSARPPLTGPNYGYTF
TRBV2	TRBD1	TRBJ1-1	NA	TGTGCCAGCAGTGAACTGGAGGGCAGGGGGGTGAACACTGAAGCTTTCTTT	CASSELEGRGVNTEAFF
TRBV3-1	NA	TRBJ1-1	few	TGTGCCAGCAGCCCAGATCCCGGTGACTTCGGAGCTTTCTTT	CASSPDPGDFGAFF
TRBV6-5	NA	TRBJ2-1	few	TGTGCCAGCAGTCGAGCGCGACAGGTTACTTTAAATGAGCAGTTCTTC	CASSRARQVTLNEQFF
TRBV5-4	TRBD1	TRBJ2-7	few	TGTGCCAGCAGCCTGAATCCGGGACAGGGAAGCTACGAGCAGTACTTC	CASSLNPGQGSYEQYF
TRBV20-1	NA	TRBJ2-7	NA	TGCAGTGCTCAGGGGCAGGGGAATTACTACGAGCAGTACTTC	CSAQGQGNYYEQYF
TRBV6-5	TRBD2	TRBJ2-3	NA	TGTGCCAGCATGCGAGCGGGAGGGCCCACAGATACGCAGTATTTT	CASMRAGGPTDTQYF
TRBV6-6	TRBD1	TRBJ1-1	NA	TGTGCCAGCAGGGGACAGCGGCCCATGAACACTGAAGCTTTCTTT	CASRGQRPMNTEAFF
TRBV11-1	NA	TRBJ2-1	many	TGTGCCAGCAGCTCCCGACCGATTAATGAGCAGTTCTTC	CASSSRPINEQFF
TRBV20-1	TRBD2	TRBJ2-3	NA	TGCAGTGCGGGGGAGGGCCACCGGCTGGTAGGCACAGATACGCAGTATTTT	CSAGEGHRLVGTDTQYF
TRBV12-3/TRBV12-4	TRBD1	TRBJ1-1	NA	TGTGCCAGCAGTTTTAGGGGACAGGGGAACACTGAAGCTTTCTTT	CASSFRGQGNTEAFF
TRBV7-8	NA	TRBJ2-6	NA	TGTGCCAGCAGCACCTGGGCGGTTTACTCTGGGGCCAACGTCCTGACTTTC	CASSTWAVYSGANVLTF
TRBV7-2	NA	TRBJ2-3	few	TGTGCCAACAGCCCCCAGGATACGCAGTATTTT	CANSPQDTQYF
TRBV7-8	NA	TRBJ2-1	NA	TGTGCCAGCAGCATACCCCAAATCAATGAGCAGTTCTTC	CASSIPQINEQFF
TRBV2	NA	TRBJ1-5	few	TGTGCCAGCAGTGACAGTTACTTCAATCAGCCCCAGCATTTT	CASSDSYFNQPQHF
TRBV6-5	NA	TRBJ2-1	few	TGTGCCAGCAGGGGGGAAGAACGGGAAGGGCAGTTCTTC	CASRGEEREGQFF
TRBV27	TRBD2	TRBJ2-5	NA	TGTGCCAACTTTCGGGGCGGGAGGGGACAAGAGACCCAGTACTTC	CANFRGGRGQETQYF
TRBV3-1	NA	TRBJ1-4	NA	TGTGCCAGCAGCCCCAGCACCTACGAAAAACTGTTTTTT	CASSPSTYEKLFF
TRBV29-1	NA	TRBJ1-4	few	TGCAGCGTTGAAAGGGGAGAAAAACTGTTTTTT	CSVERGEKLFF
TRBV7-9	TRBD2	TRBJ2-1	NA	TGTGCCAGCAGCAGGAGTAGCGGGGGTTACAATGAGCAGTTCTTC	CASSRSSGGYNEQFF